The 24 T cell receptor beta chains below were found in one sample sequenced in a study of human T cells and chemical hapten exposure. One entry per CDR3 protein results from TCRdb running MiXCR on the RACE reads. Of 180,000 or so distinct CDR3 sequences listed, about 22% are singletons. Described time point: patch test 3, about 24 weeks after DPC sensitization. Treatment noted: therapeutic diphenylcyclopropenone sensitization with weekly scalp DPC. The sequencing used whole blood, collected in connection with sensitization to the hapten diphenylcyclopropenone (DPC). These receptors all come from a woman between 40 and 50 years old with alopecia areata. Some clones in this sample may be carry-over from other donors' samples.

This clonotype was observed a handful of times. This chain connects TRBV2 to TRBJ2-1, with TRBD1 matching 10 bases. J gave up 3 bases and V 2 bases, and 1 base lay outside the gene matches. Per the germline V gene, CDR1 is SNHLY and CDR2 is FYNNEI. The CDR3 sequence is 15 residues long. The CDR3 DNA sequence: TGTGCCAGCAGTGAAAGGGACAGGGGCTACAATGAGCAGTTCTTC. This translates into CASSERDRGYNEQFF.

There are a few counts of this clonotype. The chain combines TRBV12-3 or TRBV12-4 with TRBJ1-5; D gene uncertain. CDR3 length: 15 residues. Trimming removed 5 bases from V and 0 bases from J, with 11 bases in between. As DNA, the CDR3 is TGTGCCAGCAGTCTGACGAGTCATAGCAATCAGCCCCAGCATTTT. This gives the protein CASSLTSHSNQPQHF.

CDR3: CASTRQGPYEQYF. The CDR3 DNA reads as TGTGCCAGCACCCGACAGGGACCATACGAGCAGTACTTC. The gene calls are TRBV6-6 and TRBJ2-7, with 7 bases lining up with TRBD1. Trimming at V came to 7 bases and at J to 4 bases, leaving 7 bases not matched to a gene. Germline-derived CDR1 and CDR2 are MNHNY and SVGAGI (reference sequence). CDR3 length equals 13 residues.

This clonotype was observed many times. The rearrangement links TRBV9 to TRBJ2-6; no reliable D call. V was cut by 0 bases and J by 2 bases, with 9 bases left in between. This CDR3 comprises 16 residues. Germline V CDR1 and CDR2: SGDLS, YYNGEE. The CDR3 DNA reads as TGTGCCAGCAGCGTAGGCTTGGAGACTGGGGCCAACGTCCTGACTTTC. Encoded protein: CASSVGLETGANVLTF.

This clonotype has a single count. The chain recombines TRBV6-5 with TRBJ1-1; perhaps TRBD1 as D (6 bases). Trimming cost V 6 bases and J 2 bases, with 13 bases left between them. CDR3 size: 14 residues. Per germline, CDR1 MNHEY and CDR2 SVGAGI. For the CDR3, the DNA is TGTGCCAGCAGCCACCTACAGGGTAACACTGAAGCTTTCTTT. This sequence encodes CASSHLQGNTEAFF.

The rearrangement links TRBV6-2 or TRBV6-3 to TRBJ1-2; D gene unclear. Trimming pared 2 bases from V and 5 bases from J, leaving 12 bases between. Germline CDR1 reads MNHEY; CDR2 reads SVGEGT. CDR3 length: 14 residues. The CDR3, as DNA: TGTGCCAGCAGTTACCCGACAAGCTCATATGGCTACACCTTC. Its translation: CASSYPTSSYGYTF.

The chain links TRBV6-1 to TRBJ1-2, with a possible D match to TRBD1 (6 bases). Per the germline V gene, CDR1 is MNHNS and CDR2 is SASEGT. CDR3 size: 17 residues. Deletions cut 0 bases from V and 0 bases from J, with 14 bases between. The CDR3 coding sequence is TGTGCCAGCAGTGAAGCGCGATGGGACATTGCTAACTATGGCTACACCTTC. Amino acid sequence: CASSEARWDIANYGYTF.

This clonotype was observed a handful of times. J is TRBJ2-2 and V is TRBV7-9; 9 bases are a match to TRBD2. Germline V gives CDR1 SEHNR, CDR2 FQNEAQ (reference sequence). The junction had 12 bases not matched to a gene; V was cut back by 9 bases and J by 1 base. The CDR3 is made up of 17 amino acids. This CDR3 reads CASPPQAGGQNTGELFF. In nucleotides, the CDR3 is TGTGCCAGTCCTCCTCAGGCGGGAGGGCAGAACACCGGGGAGCTGTTTTTT.

The V gene is TRBV7-2, the J gene TRBJ1-1; no reliable D call. The CDR3 is 14 amino acids. Germline CDR1 and CDR2: SGHTA and FQGNSA. V was pared by 2 bases and J by 5 bases, with 12 bases between. DNA for the CDR3: TGTGCCAGCAGCTTAAGCCGGGTGGGTACTGAAGCTTTCTTT. It codes for CASSLSRVGTEAFF. Drawing the rest from reference TRBV7-2 and TRBJ1-1, the complete variable domain is GAGVSQSPSNKVTEKGKDVELRCDPISGHTALYWYRQSLGQGLEFLIYFQGNSAPDKSGLPSDRFSAERTGGSVSTLTIQRTQQEDSAVYLCASSLSRVGTEAFFGQGTRLTVV.

CDR3 nucleotides: TGTGCCTGGAGTATTCCGGGACAGAACTACGAGCAGTACTTC. Amino acid sequence: CAWSIPGQNYEQYF. The rearrangement uses TRBV30 and TRBJ2-7; 7 positions match TRBD1. This CDR3 is 14 amino acids long. After removal of 2 bases from V and 3 bases from J, the junction contained 7 bases not matched to a gene. Germline-derived CDR1 and CDR2 are GTSNPN and SVGIG (reference sequence).

The CDR3 coding sequence is TGTGCCAGCAGCTTGATGGTTAGCAGCTCCTACGAGCAGTACTTC. Translation gives CASSLMVSSSYEQYF. The chain combines TRBV5-5 with TRBJ2-7; D gene unclear. This CDR3 comprises 15 residues. Germline assignment: CDR1 SGHKS and CDR2 YYEKEE (reference sequence). The V and J ends lost 1 base and 0 bases respectively, with 11 bases between them.

This clonotype was seen only a few times. The rearrangement links TRBV28 to TRBJ1-4; 8 bases are shared with TRBD1. Germline V gene sequence: CDR1 MDHEN, CDR2 SYDVKM. V lost 0 bases and J lost 8; bases outside the gene matches: 5. This CDR3 region has 15 residues. CDR3 loop: CASSLWGTGGEKLFF. The CDR3 nucleotides are TGTGCCAGCAGTTTATGGGGGACAGGAGGAGAAAAACTGTTTTTT.

The V gene is TRBV6-2 or TRBV6-3, the J gene TRBJ2-2, with 9 bases matching TRBD1. CDR1 MNHEY and CDR2 SVGEGT come from the germline V gene. V lost 1 base and J lost 2; bases outside the gene matches: 14. This CDR3 contains 20 residues. The CDR3 loop is CASSYFIIPLGQGNTGELFF. The CDR3 region has the DNA TGTGCCAGCAGTTACTTTATAATCCCTCTGGGACAGGGAAACACCGGGGAGCTGTTTTTT.

This clonotype was detected once. V and J are TRBV6-2 or TRBV6-3 and TRBJ2-1; D remains ambiguous. Trimming took 8 bases from V and 0 from J, leaving 11 bases between them. In germline, CDR1 is MNHEY, CDR2 SVGEGT. The CDR3 sequence is 14 residues long. This chain's CDR3 is CASEDPSSYNEQFF. CDR3 in DNA: TGTGCCAGCGAGGACCCGAGCTCCTACAATGAGCAGTTCTTC.

This clonotype was picked up a small number of times. This chain links TRBV6-1 with TRBJ2-2; D unclear. CDR1 and CDR2 from the germline V gene are MNHNS and SASEGT. The CDR3 totals 12 residues. Trimming took 8 bases from V and 2 from J, leaving 6 bases between them. In DNA, the CDR3 is TGTGCCAGCTACTTCAACACCGGGGAGCTGTTTTTT. This codes for CASYFNTGELFF.

The chain employs TRBV5-1 and TRBJ2-7; 9 positions agree with TRBD1. The CDR3 consists of 15 residues. V lost 4 bases, J lost 1 base, and 6 bases stayed unmatched. From germline, CDR1 is SGHRS and CDR2 YFSETQ. The CDR3 DNA follows: TGCGCCAGCAGCACCCGACAGGGGGTATCCTACGAGCAGTACTTC. It is translated as CASSTRQGVSYEQYF.

This clonotype was detected a few times. The chain carries TRBV7-9 and TRBJ1-6; D gene uncertain. Trimming left V 1 base short and J 10 bases short, with 5 bases between. The germline V gene encodes CDR1 SEHNR and CDR2 FQNEAQ (reference sequence). CDR3 size: 12 residues. The CDR3 coding sequence is TGTGCCAGCAGCTTAGACGGATCACCCCTCCACTTT. This translates into CASSLDGSPLHF.

This clonotype was counted only a few times. This chain joins TRBV4-1 and TRBJ2-1; tentatively, D is TRBD2 (6 bases). The germline gives CDR1 MGHRA, CDR2 YSYEKL. V was trimmed by 0 bases and J by 8 bases, leaving 14 bases between them. There are 15 residues in the CDR3. Here the CDR3 DNA reads TGCGCCAGCAGCCAAGAGGTGAGACTAGTCGATGAGCAGTTCTTC. It codes for CASSQEVRLVDEQFF.

This clonotype occurred many times. The chain carries TRBV5-6 and TRBJ2-1, with 13 bases identical to TRBD2. The CDR3 consists of 16 residues. V lost 0 bases and J lost 8; bases outside the gene matches: 5. Germline CDR1 is SGHDT and CDR2 is YYEEEE. In DNA, the CDR3 is TGTGCCAGCAGCTTGGGGACTAGCGGGAGTGTGGATGAGCAGTTCTTC. Amino acid sequence: CASSLGTSGSVDEQFF.

This clonotype occurred a few times. The chain uses TRBV6-2 or TRBV6-3 and TRBJ2-7; TRBD2 matches 8 bases. After removal of 4 bases from V and 5 bases from J, the junction contained 7 bases not matched to a gene. The CDR3 runs 14 residues. Germline V gene sequence: CDR1 MNHEY, CDR2 SVGEGT. The CDR3 here is CASSFPGGPNEQYF. The DNA for the CDR3 is TGTGCCAGCAGTTTCCCGGGAGGGCCAAACGAGCAGTACTTC.

The chain has TRBV7-6 and TRBJ2-7, with unresolved D. CDR3 length: 13 residues. CDR1 and CDR2 (germline): SGHVS, FNYEAQ. V lost 5 bases and J 3 bases, leaving 11 bases between the germline ends. In nucleotides, the CDR3 is TGTGCCAGCAGCCCACGAGGATTCTACGAGCAGTACTTC. Translated: CASSPRGFYEQYF.

The chain recombines TRBV12-3 or TRBV12-4 with TRBJ2-3; D not certain. Trimming cost V 6 bases and J 1 base, with 2 bases left between them. This CDR3 is built from 11 residues. This CDR3 reads CASRGTDTQYF. The DNA for the CDR3 is TGTGCCAGCAGGGGCACAGATACGCAGTATTTT.

The genes are TRBV6-5 and TRBJ1-6; 8 bases line up with TRBD1. Germline V gene data show CDR1 as MNHEY and CDR2 as SVGAGI. Trimming at V came to 4 bases and at J to 7 bases, leaving 6 bases not matched to a gene. The CDR3 spans 15 residues. The CDR3 reads CASSFLTGGNSPLHF. In DNA form, the CDR3 reads TGTGCCAGCAGTTTCCTTACAGGGGGAAATTCACCCCTCCACTTT.

This clonotype has a count of ten or more. In nucleotides, the CDR3 is TGCGCCAGCAGCCAAGTTTTTCGGGCGTCGGGGGCAGGCACCGGGGAGCTGTTTTTT. It specifies CASSQVFRASGAGTGELFF. This sequence joins TRBV4-1 and TRBJ2-2; D tentatively fits TRBD1 or TRBD2 (6 bases each). The V end lost 1 base, the J end lost 4 bases, and 22 bases lay between the germline ends. The CDR3 contains 19 residues. Germline values: CDR1 MGHRA, CDR2 YSYEKL.